This passage covers 23 T cell receptor beta chains from one sample sequenced in a study of blood T cell repertoires in COVID-19. Sequencing used immunoSEQ multiplex PCR; TCRdb keeps in-frame clones, though not all of them. Seen here are nearly 400,000 clones, under 90% observed once, and the top ten hold 1.7%. Material: PBMCs or T cells enriched from blood (not recorded which). The receptors originated from a woman aged 30 to 39 who had recovered from COVID-19.

This chain uses TRBV30 with TRBJ1-6, with D unclear. The germline V gene has CDR1 GTSNPN and CDR2 SVGIG (reference sequence). The V gene lost 2 bases and the J gene lost 0 bases, with 14 bases spanning the gap. This CDR3 has 17 residues. The CDR3 nucleotides read TGTGCCTGGAGTTACCGATCTGGGAGCTCCTATAATTCACCCCTCCACTTT. Residues: CAWSYRSGSSYNSPLHF.

This clone is a singleton in its sample. The rearrangement links TRBV29-1 to TRBJ1-2; 9 bases agree with TRBD1. Trimming removed 8 bases from V and 8 bases from J; junction bases left unmatched: 9. The CDR3 extends over 12 amino acids. Per the germline V gene, CDR1 is SQVTM and CDR2 is ANQGSEA. CDR3 in DNA: TGCAGCCTAAGACAGGGGGTAGGAGGCTACACCTTC. Protein product: CSLRQGVGGYTF. Variable domain in full (rest from reference TRBV29-1 and TRBJ1-2): SAVISQKPSRDICQRGTSLTIQCQVDSQVTMMFWYRQQPGQSLTLIATANQGSEATYESGFVIDKFPISRPNLTFSTLTVSNMSPEDSSIYLCSLRQGVGGYTFGSGTRLTVV.

In nucleotides, the CDR3 is TGTGCCAGCAGTTACGCCGGTACAGTCTACGAGCAGTACTTC. It translates to CASSYAGTVYEQYF. The V and J genes are TRBV6-2 or TRBV6-3 and TRBJ2-7; no clear D. The V end was cut by 2 bases, the J end by 3 bases, with 11 bases between. Germline values: CDR1 MNHEY, CDR2 SVGEGT. This CDR3 contains 14 residues.

The chain employs TRBV6-6 and TRBJ1-2; 9 bases fit TRBD1. The CDR3 extends over 15 amino acids. The V gene end was trimmed by 8 bases and the J gene end by 5 bases; junction bases not matched to a gene: 12. The germline CDR1 and CDR2 sequences are MNHNY and SVGAGI (reference sequence). The CDR3 DNA is TGTGCCAGCGGACAGGGGAGGGGGTTGGGGTATGGCTACACCTTC. It translates to CASGQGRGLGYGYTF.

The gene calls are TRBV19 and TRBJ1-5; TRBD1 matches 9 bases. This CDR3 has 17 residues. Germline CDR1 is LNHDA and CDR2 is SQIVND (reference sequence). Unmatched junction bases numbered 10, after V lost 3 bases and J lost 4 bases. The CDR3 sequence is CASSIGPRTGVNQPQHF. CDR3 nucleotides: TGTGCCAGTAGTATTGGTCCCCGGACAGGGGTGAATCAGCCCCAGCATTTT.

The chain joins TRBV9 to TRBJ2-3; tentatively, D is TRBD2 (5 bases). Germline values: CDR1 SGDLS, CDR2 YYNGEE. This CDR3 spans 13 amino acids. The germline V and J ends were trimmed by 3 bases and 2 bases, with 7 bases remaining between them. The CDR3 spells CASSALATDTQYF. Written as DNA, the CDR3 is TGTGCCAGCAGCGCCCTAGCCACAGATACGCAGTATTTT. Together with reference TRBV9 and TRBJ2-3, the CDR3 gives the full variable domain: DSGVTQTPKHLITATGQRVTLRCSPRSGDLSVYWYQQSLDQGLQFLIQYYNGEERAKGNILERFSAQQFPDLHSELNLSSLELGDSALYFCASSALATDTQYFGPGTRLTVL.

This clone was seen only once. The V gene is TRBV19, the J gene TRBJ1-1, with 7 bases lining up with TRBD1. Germline lookup yields CDR1 LNHDA and CDR2 SQIVND (reference sequence). J was trimmed by 4 bases and V by 3 bases; bases with no gene match: 8. The CDR3 totals 15 residues. CDR3 residues: CASSMAWRGLTEAFF. The DNA for the CDR3 is TGTGCCAGTAGTATGGCATGGAGGGGGCTCACTGAAGCTTTCTTT. Complete variable domain (other parts from reference TRBV19 and TRBJ1-1): DGGITQSPKYLFRKEGQNVTLSCEQNLNHDAMYWYRQDPGQGLRLIYYSQIVNDFQKGDIAEGYSVSREKKESFPLTVTSAQKNPTAFYLCASSMAWRGLTEAFFGQGTRLTVV.

The chain has TRBV27 and TRBJ2-1, with 11 bases that match TRBD1. Per germline, CDR1 MNHEY and CDR2 SMNVEV (reference sequence). The CDR3 covers 14 residues. The junction had 10 bases not matched to a gene; V was cut back by 11 bases and J by 7 bases. The CDR3 loop is CAVSSGTGGNEQFF. The CDR3, as DNA: TGTGCCGTATCCTCCGGGACAGGGGGAAATGAGCAGTTCTTC.

The genes are TRBV27 and TRBJ1-1; a weak D match, TRBD1 (5 bases). V was shortened by 6 bases and J by 5 bases, with 13 bases between the two germline ends. The germline V gene encodes CDR1 MNHEY and CDR2 SMNVEV (reference sequence). The CDR3 runs to 13 residues. The DNA of the CDR3 is TGTGCCAGCAGCCCGCAGGGAGGGACTGAAGCTTTCTTT. This encodes CASSPQGGTEAFF.

The chain recombines TRBV2 with TRBJ1-2, with a possible D match to TRBD1 (6 bases). V was pared by 3 bases and J by 4 bases, with 21 bases between. The CDR3 is 17 amino acids. Germline-derived CDR1 and CDR2 are SNHLY and FYNNEI. CDR3 residues: CASSEEGVRGGSYGYTF. CDR3 DNA: TGTGCCAGCAGTGAGGAAGGGGTCAGGGGAGGGTCCTATGGCTACACCTTC.

This clone was picked up one time. The rearrangement links TRBV27 to TRBJ1-1; maybe TRBD1 (5 bases). Trimming cost V 8 bases and J 0 bases, with 10 bases left between them. CDR3 length: 13 amino acids. Germline V gene data show CDR1 as MNHEY and CDR2 as SMNVEV (reference sequence). In DNA, the CDR3 is TGTGCCAGCGACCGGGGGATGAACACTGAAGCTTTCTTT. It codes for CASDRGMNTEAFF.

This clone was counted only a few times. CDR3 amino acids: CASSVGIGRASPEAFF. DNA for the CDR3: TGTGCCAGCAGCGTAGGGATAGGGAGAGCTAGCCCTGAAGCTTTCTTT. This chain uses TRBV9 with TRBJ1-1; D not certain. Per germline, CDR1 SGDLS and CDR2 YYNGEE. The CDR3 is 16 amino acids. Trimming removed 0 bases from V and 6 bases from J, with 18 bases in between.

A single count supports this clone. The J gene is TRBJ1-1, the V gene TRBV18; possible D gene TRBD1, 6 bases. Germline V lookup: CDR1 KGHSH, CDR2 LQKENI. V was clipped by 1 base and J by 5 bases, with 14 bases between them. CDR3 length: 15 amino acids. The DNA for the CDR3 is TGTGCCAGCTCACCACTGGGCAGGGGTGAAACTGAAGCTTTCTTT. Protein product: CASSPLGRGETEAFF.

The V and J genes are TRBV2 and TRBJ1-5; no definite D call. This CDR3 region has 13 residues. Germline V gives CDR1 SNHLY, CDR2 FYNNEI. The V end was cut by 6 bases, the J end by 6 bases, with 12 bases between. The CDR3 DNA reads as TGTGCCAGCAGGTACAGAGAGGGTCAGCCCCAGCATTTT. Encoded protein: CASRYREGQPQHF.

The genes are TRBV5-1 and TRBJ1-4; D is unclear. Germline V gene sequence: CDR1 SGHRS, CDR2 YFSETQ. This CDR3 has 15 residues. V dropped 3 bases and J dropped 0 bases, with 9 bases sitting between them. CDR3 sequence reads: CASSSDGATNEKLFF. CDR3 nucleotides: TGCGCCAGCAGCTCGGACGGGGCAACTAATGAAAAACTGTTTTTT. The whole variable domain, remainder taken from reference TRBV5-1 and TRBJ1-4, is KAGVTQTPRYLIKTRGQQVTLSCSPISGHRSVSWYQQTPGQGLQFLFEYFSETQRNKGNFPGRFSGRQFSNSRSEMNVSTLELGDSALYLCASSSDGATNEKLFFGSGTQLSVL.

CDR3: CASTRLAGVTGELFF. The CDR3 nucleotides read TGTGCCAGCACCAGACTAGCGGGAGTAACCGGGGAGCTGTTTTTT. This chain links TRBV5-6 with TRBJ2-2, with 12 nucleotides matching TRBD2. The CDR3 runs to 15 residues. The V and J ends lost 6 bases and 5 bases, in that order; junction bases with no gene match: 5. From germline, CDR1 is SGHDT and CDR2 YYEEEE.

The chain employs TRBV3-1 (or the pseudogene TRBV3-2) and TRBJ2-1; a possible D gene is TRBD2 (5 bases). Trimming took 7 bases from V and 0 from J, leaving 10 bases between them. The CDR3 is 14 amino acids. CDR1 and CDR2 (germline): LGHDT, YNNKEL (reference sequence). The CDR3: CASNPGSSYNEQFF. The CDR3 DNA follows: TGTGCCAGCAACCCGGGGAGCTCCTACAATGAGCAGTTCTTC.

As to this clone: The identical CDR3 is also encoded by other nucleotide sequences in the sample. The CDR3 spells CASSVDPSSYEQYF. The DNA of the CDR3 is TGTGCCAGCAGCGTGGATCCTAGCTCCTACGAGCAGTACTTC. J is TRBJ2-7 and V is TRBV9, with D unresolved. The V gene lost 2 bases and the J gene lost 0 bases, with 9 bases spanning the gap. Germline V lookup: CDR1 SGDLS, CDR2 YYNGEE. There are 14 residues in the CDR3. Supplemented by reference TRBV9 and TRBJ2-7, the full variable domain reads DSGVTQTPKHLITATGQRVTLRCSPRSGDLSVYWYQQSLDQGLQFLIQYYNGEERAKGNILERFSAQQFPDLHSELNLSSLELGDSALYFCASSVDPSSYEQYFGPGTRLTVT.

This sequence joins TRBV9 and TRBJ2-7; TRBD1 matches 8 bases. Per germline, CDR1 SGDLS and CDR2 YYNGEE. The CDR3 extends over 15 amino acids. The V gene end was trimmed by 4 bases and the J gene end by 0 bases; junction bases not matched to a gene: 6. Here the CDR3 reads CASSPGDRSSYEQYF. The CDR3 DNA reads as TGTGCCAGCAGCCCGGGGGACAGGAGCTCCTACGAGCAGTACTTC.

A word on this clone: Other DNA sequences within the sample encode an identical CDR3. The chain combines TRBV25-1 with TRBJ1-2, with D possibly being TRBD1 (6 bases). Deletions cut 5 bases from V and 3 bases from J, with 10 bases between. The germline gives CDR1 MGHDK, CDR2 SYGVNS. This CDR3 is built from 13 residues. DNA for the CDR3: TGTGCCAGCAGTTTACAGGGAGACTATGGCTACACCTTC. Encoded protein: CASSLQGDYGYTF.

V gene TRBV4-2 combines with J gene TRBJ1-4; D perhaps matches TRBD1 (6 bases). The CDR3 spans 16 residues. The V and J ends lost 2 bases and 4 bases respectively, with 14 bases between them. Looked up from germline, CDR1 is LGHNA and CDR2 is YNFKEQ. The CDR3 sequence is CASSQPRQELNEKLFF. As DNA, the CDR3 is TGTGCCAGCAGCCAACCCAGACAGGAACTTAATGAAAAACTGTTTTTT.

The chain uses TRBV2 and TRBJ2-4; 7 bases agree with TRBD2. The germline V gene encodes CDR1 SNHLY and CDR2 FYNNEI. This CDR3 contains 16 residues. V dropped 2 bases and J dropped 0; count of bases not matched to a gene: 4. CDR3 sequence (DNA): TGTGCCAGCAGTGAAACCGGGGGGAAAGCCAAAAACATTCAGTACTTC. Its translation: CASSETGGKAKNIQYF.

The genes are TRBV5-1 and TRBJ1-6, with 10 bases that match TRBD1. Germline V gene lookup returns CDR1 SGHRS and CDR2 YFSETQ. The CDR3 sequence is 16 residues long. V was clipped by 4 bases and J by 5 bases; unmatched bases: 6. The DNA of the CDR3 is TGCGCCAGCAGCAAACGGGACAGGGGCGATAATTCACCCCTCCACTTT. The encoded protein is CASSKRDRGDNSPLHF.